This T cell receptor (beta chain) was recorded in a study of cytomegalovirus exposure and HLA in healthy donors (dated by TCRdb to 2017 to 2019). Background for the entire study: According to an earlier analysis of several hundred of the donors, 150 million to 200 million T cells yielded 95 million to 140 million unique TCR beta sequences and more than 250 Gb of sequence data. In a later genetic analysis, genome-wide SNP genotypes for about three fifths of the roughly 670 donors were used, and that subset was treated as a discovery cohort. Every repertoire in the discovery cohort had been generated on one and the same sequencing platform. In an earlier analysis of around 540 of the donors, high-throughput TCR beta sequencing was used to judge whether each TCR beta V gene segment behaved as functional or pseudogenic. Approximately 300 gigabases of sequencing data and tens of millions of unique TCR sequences were included in an early release covering 550 to 650 HLA-typed donors. Four or five DR-DQ haplotypes were handled as single units for association and clustering because linkage in the cohort was strong. HLA typing covered class I and class II loci at four-digit resolution. A later analysis re-analyzed previously published TCR beta repertoires from hundreds of donors and added high-resolution HLA genotyping to study TCR occurrence patterns. To predict cytomegalovirus infection status, the study combined high-throughput TCR immunosequencing, statistical association of individual TCRs with disease status, and machine learning. Donor age, sex, ethnicity and CMV serostatus were compiled alongside the repertoire data. Rather than drawing on any new phenotypic data, the later analysis identified candidate immune exposures from TCR beta sequences and the way those sequences occurred across donors. Among 398 genotyped donors of the cohort, an average of approximately 220,000 unique TCR beta nucleotide sequences was sequenced per donor, of which about 18% were non-productive. In addition to the first cohort of 666 subjects, a separate validation cohort of approximately 110 different subjects was used. The study was designed to test whether signatures of past pathogen exposure could be identified by cataloging public T cell receptors. The number of donors typed differed by locus, with 629-630 for A, B, C, DRB1 and DQB1, around 520 for DQA1, 606 for DPA1, and approximately 470 for DPB1. Of the 398 genotyped donors, about 80% fell in the genetic ancestry cluster associated with self-reported Caucasian donors. The T cell repertoires of 670 or so subjects were profiled by immunosequencing and related to cytomegalovirus serostatus. Overall results and qualifications from the work: Compared with the roughly 710-donor mean, donors in an Asian-associated ancestry cluster had fewer N-insertions in productive TCRs, according to a later genetic analysis. According to the authors, the approach could potentially be generalized to other disease states and immunological phenotypes. A few of the identified cytomegalovirus-associated TCR beta chains were confirmed in vitro to be specific for cytomegalovirus antigens. In a later analysis, most CMV-associated TCR beta chains were found to appear HLA-restricted, with HLA associations seemingly driven largely by CMV exposure. Most TCR sequences were seen in very few donors, while some public TCRs were found in many individuals. A further reported finding was that TCR beta sequences accurately predicted the HLA-A and HLA-B alleles for most subjects in the first cohort. In a later analysis, the rate of TCR association differed among HLA loci, with DRB1 alleles having the most associated TCRs and HLA-C alleles having the fewest. In an earlier analysis of under 600 of the donors, most TCR beta V segments were observed in productive rearrangements about 87% or about 30% of the time, broadly matching IMGT annotations. A total of roughly 160 TCR beta chains were listed by the study as associated with cytomegalovirus. In this cohort, only TCR beta chains were sequenced, and detectable features were limited by the absence of alpha or paired-chain data. In a later analysis, HLA-associated TCR beta chains showed more clonal expansion and lower generation probabilities than non-associated chains that were equally common. Specific HLA alleles were associated with 16,951 TCR beta sequences at a false discovery rate of 0.05 in a later analysis. Strong co-occurrence of HLA alleles, especially DR and DQ, made assigning TCR associations to individual alleles difficult. Correlated functional status among segregating V segments might be attributable to linkage disequilibrium, but an unknown experimental factor could not be ruled out. Cytomegalovirus status was reported to be diagnosed by the classifier with high specificity and sensitivity in both the original and validation cohorts. Immune exposure information for the cohort was limited to CMV serostatus. Roughly uniform sequencing depth across donors was assumed in presence/absence analyses, although this assumption may not hold. HLA typing was unavailable for some donors at each locus, so association tests used only the typed subset. The earlier analysis of 587 of the donors excluded seventeen rarely observed V segments, including chromosome 9 orphons, because counts were too low. A later genetic analysis associated a missense DCLRE1C variant with V-gene and J-gene trimming of TCR beta chains, and an independent cohort replicated the association. In a later analysis, several top co-occurrence clusters were reported to appear linked to parvovirus B19, influenza, CMV and Epstein-Barr virus. A cluster of highly shared sequence variants was judged likely to be a technical artifact of the sequencing pipeline. Because the 87-base-pair reads could not distinguish some IMGT-functional V segments, including TRBV6-2 and TRBV6-3, those segments were excluded.

In total, roughly 710 healthy bone marrow donors made up the cohort. At the time of sampling, all cohort members were nominally healthy, though unrecorded immune exposures were likely present. The donor was CMV seronegative and belonged to the group of around 400 seronegative cohort members. Each donor provided a peripheral blood sample, and peripheral blood mononuclear cells were used for TCR beta sequencing. The Qiagen DNeasy Blood Extraction Kit was used to extract genomic DNA from the blood cell samples. The library was prepared using the immunoSEQ multiplex PCR assay. The multiplex PCR relied on a mix of 60 forward primers for TCR Vbeta segments and 13 reverse primers for TCR Jbeta segments. The CDR3 region of rearranged TCR beta genes was amplified from genomic DNA with a multiplex PCR assay. The amplified TCR beta libraries were sequenced on the Illumina HiSeq System as 87-base-pair reads. The paper's processing steps were these. A later analysis tallied roughly 78 million unique TCR beta chains across the 600 to 700 repertoires, and 10 million to 11 million of those chains were shared by two or more donors. To remove PCR and sequencing errors, raw reads were error-corrected and collapsed into unique sequences using a nearest-neighbor algorithm that merged closely related sequences. To assign V, D and J gene segments, CDR3 sequences were aligned to IMGT reference sequences. For a sequence to be retained, at least a six-nucleotide match to both a V gene segment and a J gene segment was required. Rearrangements were called productive when the CDR3 lacked stop codons and stayed in frame with V and J; all others were non-productive. Following IMGT convention, CDR3 was defined as the stretch from the second conserved V-encoded cysteine up to the conserved J-encoded phenylalanine. The earlier analysis of around 640 of the donors excluded sequences that lacked an unambiguous match to a single V gene segment. An earlier analysis of a few hundred of the donors classified V segments as functional when productive rearrangements were above 56.7% and as segregating when the standard deviation between donors was above 5%. A statistical classification framework was built for diagnosing cytomegalovirus status from the catalog of TCR beta chain sequences. A later analysis assigned V and J genes by comparing TCR nucleotide sequences with IMGT/GENE-DB human TR gene sequences. In a later analysis, CDR3 sequences and most-parsimonious VDJ recombination scenarios were assigned using the TCRdist pipeline. A later analysis defined each TCR beta chain by its CDR3 amino acid sequence plus V-gene family, and excluded reads lacking a unique V-gene family. A later analysis removed several hundred highly shared, low-generation-probability nucleotide sequences to deal with suspected cross-contamination and a sequencing artifact. A later analysis calculated a clonal expansion index for each public chain from normalized within-repertoire ranks of inferred template counts. A later analysis computed generation probabilities with a VDJ recombination model fitted to out-of-frame rearrangements, and checked the results against IGoR. In a later analysis, hypergeometric tests were used to score TCR-TCR, TCR-HLA and TCR-CMV co-occurrence, with a repertoire-size bias correction applied to TCR pairs. In a later analysis, false discovery rates were estimated by permuting HLA or CMV assignments 20 times. In a later analysis, co-occurring TCRs were grouped using DBSCAN, and TCRdist sequence similarity was added for clustering within HLA-allele-positive subsets. Repertoires with fewer than 30,000 or more than 120,000 public chains were left out of co-occurrence clustering, as were five repertoires with anomalous nucleotide sharing. TCRdb carries this immuneACCESS record with in-frame sequences only. Its versions omit some clonotypes, under half of them owing to an unresolved V gene in the studies checked, with the rest unexplained. For V, J and clone size, that table is used; D and trimming come from the DNA. The sample records approximately 120,000 clones, roughly 79% of which are singletons. The top ten clones comprise over 2% of the sample.

For this clone: Its binding antigen is unknown. Qualities for individual bases were not recorded, and no much larger clone is one base off.

CDR1 and CDR2, looked up from the germline V gene (reference sequence), are MNHNY and SVGAGI. The CDR3, from cysteine to phenylalanine, totals 13 residues. Only the CDR3 region is kept as DNA, spanning 39 bases read in frame from base 1. V loses 9 bases, J loses 4 bases, and the germline ends lie 15 bases apart. The sample taken for sequencing was PBMCs. The receptor chain draws on TRBV6-6 and TRBJ1-2; the D gene is perhaps TRBD1, on 5 matching bases. The sequence derives from a woman aged 25-40 years in good health and CMV-seronegative. The CDR3 protein is CASSPQQAYGYTF. At the DNA level, the sequence is TGTGCCAGTTCCCCTCAACAGGCCTATGGCTACACCTTC.